The 6 T cell receptor beta chains below come from one sample, sequenced in a study of cytomegalovirus exposure and HLA in healthy donors. The PCR ran on 60 Vbeta and 13 Jbeta primers. Data came from immunoSEQ multiplex PCR; TCRdb stores just in-frame clones and leaves some out. Of about 130,000 clones in the sample, approximately 83% are singletons; the top ten hold 0.95% to 1.5%. The sample comprised PBMCs. The source is a girl aged 2 to 9 in good health and CMV-seronegative.

The CDR3 loop is CASRTTDTQYF. CDR3 in DNA: TGTGCCAGCAGGACAACAGATACGCAGTATTTT. The chain recombines TRBV2 with TRBJ2-3; D remains ambiguous. The CDR3 sequence is 11 residues long. CDR1 is SNHLY, CDR2 FYNNEI, per germline. V dropped 6 bases and J dropped 3 bases, with 4 bases sitting between them.

This clone showed up just a few times. The chain is built from TRBV28 and TRBJ1-4; 11 nucleotides agree with TRBD1. V was pared by 5 bases and J by 8 bases, with 7 bases of the junction left unmatched. CDR1 and CDR2 from the germline V gene are MDHEN and SYDVKM. The CDR3 has 15 residues. The CDR3 loop is CASSPPGTGGEKLFF. The CDR3 coding sequence is TGTGCCAGCAGTCCACCCGGGACAGGGGGAGAAAAACTGTTTTTT.

Remarks on this clone: The junction differs from germline at one of its ends, possibly a read error. This sequence joins TRBV7-2 and TRBJ2-5; 8 bases line up with TRBD2. Germline CDR1 and CDR2: SGHTA and FQGNSA. The CDR3 covers 16 residues. CDR3 in amino acids: CASSSKKRGSGETQYF. The CDR3, as DNA: TGTGCGAGCAGCTCTAAGAAGCGGGGGTCGGGGGAGACCCAGTACTTC.

The gene calls are TRBV7-3 and TRBJ2-3, with TRBD2 matching 7 bases. This CDR3 has 14 amino acids. From germline, CDR1 is SGHTA and CDR2 FQGTGA. V lost 1 base to trimming and J lost 4 bases; unmatched junction nucleotides: 2. The CDR3 bases are TGTGCCAGCAGCTTAATGGCGGGGGCAGATACGCAGTATTTT. Amino acid sequence: CASSLMAGADTQYF. The complete variable domain, with remaining parts taken from reference TRBV7-3 and TRBJ2-3, reads GAGVSQTPSNKVTEKGKYVELRCDPISGHTALYWYRQSLGQGPEFLIYFQGTGAADDSGLPNDRFFAVRPEGSVSTLKIQRTERGDSAVYLCASSLMAGADTQYFGPGTRLTVL.

This clone showed up just a few times. This chain uses TRBV2 with TRBJ1-1, with 7 nucleotides matching TRBD1. J was trimmed by 4 bases and V by 7 bases; bases with no gene match: 6. CDR1 and CDR2 from the germline V gene are SNHLY and FYNNEI. The CDR3 runs to 13 residues. CDR3 in amino acids: CASTRQGATEAFF. For the CDR3, the DNA is TGTGCCAGCACGCGACAGGGAGCCACTGAAGCTTTCTTT.

The chain employs TRBV29-1 and TRBJ1-1, with D perhaps TRBD1 (5 bases). V gave up 1 base and J gave up 3 bases, with 6 bases separating them. Germline-derived CDR1 and CDR2 are SQVTM and ANQGSEA. The CDR3 loop spans 12 amino acids. The CDR3 DNA is TGCAGCGTTGAAGGGGGGGACACTGAAGCTTTCTTT. Its protein product is CSVEGGDTEAFF.